Below, one T cell receptor beta chain is given with its context. The entry originates in a study of T cells in localized non-small cell lung cancer. Sequencing used immunoSEQ multiplex PCR; TCRdb keeps in-frame clones, though not all of them. This table has around 41,000 clones, 91% appearing once. The V end lost 2 bases, the J end lost 3 bases, and 8 bases lay between the germline ends. The V gene's germline CDR1 is SGHDN and CDR2 FVKESK. This CDR3 has 13 residues. The sample in question was PBMCs, obtained before any cancer treatment. V is TRBV14 and J is TRBJ2-7; D is unresolved. The sequence was obtained from a woman aged 40-69 years with stage II lung adenocarcinoma. The CDR3 protein is CASSQRWDYEQYF. The CDR3 DNA reads as TGTGCCAGCAGCCAAAGGTGGGACTACGAGCAGTACTTC.